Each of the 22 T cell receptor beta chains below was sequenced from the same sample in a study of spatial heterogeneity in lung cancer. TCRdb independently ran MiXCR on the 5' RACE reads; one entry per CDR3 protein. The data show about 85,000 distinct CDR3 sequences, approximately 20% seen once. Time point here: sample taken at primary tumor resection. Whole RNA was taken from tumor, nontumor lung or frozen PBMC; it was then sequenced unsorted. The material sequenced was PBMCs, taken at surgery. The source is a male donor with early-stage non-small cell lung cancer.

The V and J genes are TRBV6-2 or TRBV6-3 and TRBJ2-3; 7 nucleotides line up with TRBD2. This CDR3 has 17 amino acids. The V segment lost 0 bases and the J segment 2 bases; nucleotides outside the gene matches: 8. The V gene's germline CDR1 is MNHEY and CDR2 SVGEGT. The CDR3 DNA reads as TGTGCCAGCAGTTACTCGCCAACTAGCGACAACACAGATACGCAGTATTTT. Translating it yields CASSYSPTSDNTDTQYF.

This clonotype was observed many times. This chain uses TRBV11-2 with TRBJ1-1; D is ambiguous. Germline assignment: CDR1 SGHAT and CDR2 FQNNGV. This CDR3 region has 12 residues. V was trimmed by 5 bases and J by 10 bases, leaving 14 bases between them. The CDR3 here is CASSEGPRRAFF. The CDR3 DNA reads TGTGCCAGCAGCGAGGGCCCCCGGAGAGCTTTCTTT. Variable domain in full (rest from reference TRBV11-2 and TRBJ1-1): EAGVAQSPRYKIIEKRQSVAFWCNPISGHATLYWYQQILGQGPKLLIQFQNNGVVDDSQLPKDRFSAERLKGVDSTLKIQPAKLEDSAVYLCASSEGPRRAFFGQGTRLTVV.

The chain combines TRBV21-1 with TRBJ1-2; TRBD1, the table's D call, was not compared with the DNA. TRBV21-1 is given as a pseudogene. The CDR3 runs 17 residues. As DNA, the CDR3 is TGTGCCAGCAGCGCCCTCCCGGTGACAGGGGTACTAGAGGGCTACACCTTC. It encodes CASSALPVTGVLEGYTF.

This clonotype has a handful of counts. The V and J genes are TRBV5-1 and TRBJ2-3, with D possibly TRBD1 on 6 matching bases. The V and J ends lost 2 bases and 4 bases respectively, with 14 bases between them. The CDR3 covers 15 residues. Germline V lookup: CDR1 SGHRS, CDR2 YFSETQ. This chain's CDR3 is CASSFVGGGADTQYF. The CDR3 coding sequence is TGCGCCAGCAGCTTCGTAGGGGGTGGCGCAGATACGCAGTATTTT.

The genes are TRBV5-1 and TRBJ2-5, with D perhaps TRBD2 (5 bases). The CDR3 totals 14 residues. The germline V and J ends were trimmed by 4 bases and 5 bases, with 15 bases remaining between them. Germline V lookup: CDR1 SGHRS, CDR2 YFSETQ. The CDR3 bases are TGCGCCAGCAGCCCAGGAACGCGGGCCGAGACCCAGTACTTC. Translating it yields CASSPGTRAETQYF.

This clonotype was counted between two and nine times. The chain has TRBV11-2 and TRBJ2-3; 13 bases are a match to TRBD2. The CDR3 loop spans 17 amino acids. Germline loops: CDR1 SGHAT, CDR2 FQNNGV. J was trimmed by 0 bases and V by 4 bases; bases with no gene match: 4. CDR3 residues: CASSSGLAGPSTDTQYF. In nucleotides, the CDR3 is TGTGCCAGCAGCTCGGGACTAGCGGGGCCTAGCACAGATACGCAGTATTTT.

The CDR3 bases are TGTGCCACCAGTGCCCGGACTAGCTCAAGCCAAAATGAGCAGTTCTTC. Protein sequence: CATSARTSSSQNEQFF. The chain is built from TRBV24-1 and TRBJ2-1; TRBD2 aligns across 8 bases. Per germline, CDR1 KGHDR and CDR2 SFDVKD. Trimming at V came to 5 bases and at J to 7 bases, leaving 12 bases not matched to a gene. This CDR3 has 16 amino acids.

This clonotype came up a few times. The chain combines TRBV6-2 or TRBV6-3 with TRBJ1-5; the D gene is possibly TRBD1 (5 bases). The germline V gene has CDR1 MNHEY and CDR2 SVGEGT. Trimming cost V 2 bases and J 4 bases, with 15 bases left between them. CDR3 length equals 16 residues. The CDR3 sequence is CASSYRRGLRNQPQHF. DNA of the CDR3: TGTGCCAGCAGTTACCGTCGGGGCTTACGGAATCAGCCCCAGCATTTT.

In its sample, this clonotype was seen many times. The CDR3 region has the DNA TGTGCCAGCAGCCCCGGCGGTGGCCCTATGAATGAGCAGTTCTTC. Its translation is CASSPGGGPMNEQFF. The V call is TRBV7-6, the J call TRBJ2-1; D ambiguous. Trimming removed 5 bases from V and 7 bases from J, with 18 bases in between. CDR1 is SGHVS and CDR2 is FNYEAQ in the germline V gene. The CDR3 is 15 residues long.

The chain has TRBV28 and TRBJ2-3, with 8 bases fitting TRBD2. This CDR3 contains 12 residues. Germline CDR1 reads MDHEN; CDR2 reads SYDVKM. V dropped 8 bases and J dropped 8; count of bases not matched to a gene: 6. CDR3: CASLAGTGTQYF. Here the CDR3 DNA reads TGTGCCAGCCTAGCGGGCACGGGTACGCAGTATTTT.

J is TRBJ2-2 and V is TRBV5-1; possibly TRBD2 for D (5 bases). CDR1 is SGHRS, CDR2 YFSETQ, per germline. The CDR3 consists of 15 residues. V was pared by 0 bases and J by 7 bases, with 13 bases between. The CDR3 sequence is CASSLGSGGFGELFF. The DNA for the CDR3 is TGCGCCAGCAGCTTGGGCAGCGGTGGATTCGGGGAGCTGTTTTTT.

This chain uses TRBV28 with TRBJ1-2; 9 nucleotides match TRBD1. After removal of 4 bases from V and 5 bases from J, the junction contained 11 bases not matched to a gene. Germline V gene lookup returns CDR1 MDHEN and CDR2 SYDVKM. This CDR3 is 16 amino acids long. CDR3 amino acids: CASSSPRQGVQYGYTF. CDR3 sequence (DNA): TGTGCCAGCAGTTCCCCTCGACAGGGGGTACAGTATGGCTACACCTTC.

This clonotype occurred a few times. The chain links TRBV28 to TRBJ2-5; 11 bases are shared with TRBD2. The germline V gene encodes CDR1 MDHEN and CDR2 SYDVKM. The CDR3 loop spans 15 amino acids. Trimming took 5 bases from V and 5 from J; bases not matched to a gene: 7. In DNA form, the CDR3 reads TGTGCCAGCAGTGCGCTAGCGGGAGGATCGGAGACCCAGTACTTC. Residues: CASSALAGGSETQYF.

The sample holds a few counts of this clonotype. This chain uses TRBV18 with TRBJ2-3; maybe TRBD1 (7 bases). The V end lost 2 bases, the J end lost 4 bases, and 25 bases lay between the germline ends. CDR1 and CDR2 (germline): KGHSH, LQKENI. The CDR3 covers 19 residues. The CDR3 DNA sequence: TGTGCCAGCTCACCAGGCCCCGTGAAAAGGGGGCGGGGTGCAGATACGCAGTATTTT. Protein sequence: CASSPGPVKRGRGADTQYF.

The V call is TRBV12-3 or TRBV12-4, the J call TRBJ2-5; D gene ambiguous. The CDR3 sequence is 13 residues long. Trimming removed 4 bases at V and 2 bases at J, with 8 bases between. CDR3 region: CASSWAAQETQYF. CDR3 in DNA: TGTGCCAGCAGTTGGGCAGCACAAGAGACCCAGTACTTC.

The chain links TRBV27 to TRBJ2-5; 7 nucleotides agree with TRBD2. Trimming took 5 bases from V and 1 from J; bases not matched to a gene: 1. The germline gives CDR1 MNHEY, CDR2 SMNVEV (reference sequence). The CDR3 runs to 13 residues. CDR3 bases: TGTGCCAGCAGTCGGACTAGCCAAGAGACCCAGTACTTC. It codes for CASSRTSQETQYF.

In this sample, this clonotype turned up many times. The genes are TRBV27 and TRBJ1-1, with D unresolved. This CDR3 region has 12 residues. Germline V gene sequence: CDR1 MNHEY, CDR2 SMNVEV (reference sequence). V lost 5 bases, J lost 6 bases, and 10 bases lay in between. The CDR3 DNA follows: TGTGCCAGCAGTGCATGGGGTGCTGAAGCTTTCTTT. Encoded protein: CASSAWGAEAFF.

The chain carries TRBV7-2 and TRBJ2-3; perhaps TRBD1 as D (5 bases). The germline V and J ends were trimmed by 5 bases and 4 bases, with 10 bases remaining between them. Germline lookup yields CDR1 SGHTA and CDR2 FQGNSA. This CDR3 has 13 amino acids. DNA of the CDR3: TGTGCCAGCAGCCCCCTAGGGGCAGATACGCAGTATTTT. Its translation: CASSPLGADTQYF. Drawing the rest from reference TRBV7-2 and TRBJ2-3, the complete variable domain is GAGVSQSPSNKVTEKGKDVELRCDPISGHTALYWYRQSLGQGLEFLIYFQGNSAPDKSGLPSDRFSAERTGGSVSTLTIQRTQQEDSAVYLCASSPLGADTQYFGPGTRLTVL.

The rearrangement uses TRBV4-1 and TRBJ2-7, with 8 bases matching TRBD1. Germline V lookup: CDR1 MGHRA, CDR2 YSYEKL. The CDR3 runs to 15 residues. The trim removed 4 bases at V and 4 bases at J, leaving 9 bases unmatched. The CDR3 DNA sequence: TGCGCCAGCAGCCTATCAGGGGGCGCATCGTACGAGCAGTACTTC. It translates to CASSLSGGASYEQYF.

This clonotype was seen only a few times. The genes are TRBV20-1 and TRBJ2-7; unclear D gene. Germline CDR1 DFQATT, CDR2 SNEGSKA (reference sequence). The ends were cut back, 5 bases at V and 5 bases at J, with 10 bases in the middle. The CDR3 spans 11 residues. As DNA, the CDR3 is TGCAGTGCTGGGCTAATCCACGAGCAGTACTTC. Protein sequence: CSAGLIHEQYF.

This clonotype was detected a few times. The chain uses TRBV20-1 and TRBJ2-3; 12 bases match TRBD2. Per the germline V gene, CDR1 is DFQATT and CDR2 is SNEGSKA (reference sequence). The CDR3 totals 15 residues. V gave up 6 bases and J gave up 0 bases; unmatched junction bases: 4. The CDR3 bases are TGCAGTGCCCCGGGGACTAGCGGGAGCACAGATACGCAGTATTTT. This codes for CSAPGTSGSTDTQYF.

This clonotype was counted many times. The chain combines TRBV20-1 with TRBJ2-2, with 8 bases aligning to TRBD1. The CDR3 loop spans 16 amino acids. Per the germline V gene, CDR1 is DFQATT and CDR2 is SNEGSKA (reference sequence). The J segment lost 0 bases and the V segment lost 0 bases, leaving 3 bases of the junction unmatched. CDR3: CSARDTGGANTGELFF. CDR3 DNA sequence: TGCAGTGCTAGAGATACAGGGGGAGCGAACACCGGGGAGCTGTTTTTT.